This entry features one T cell receptor (beta chain) sequence. Its antigen remains unknown. This record comes from a study of shared clonotypes between healthy human individuals. Study background: The donor pool was made up of a couple of women and a few men aged 18 to 49.

Donors were healthy HIV-negative adults without recently reported acute infections or vaccinations. General study points: Clonotype sharing among donors was expected to depend on sequencing depth.

The germline V gene encodes CDR1 SNHLY and CDR2 FYNNEI. V gave up 8 bases and J gave up 15 bases, with 20 bases separating them. The CDR3 runs 13 residues. The replicate PCRs on unsorted PBMC were given around 0.3 ug DNA, which is around 31,000 T cell genomes. The method was immunoSEQ multiplex PCR; TCRdb's version includes in-frame clones alone and lacks a portion of them. The sample shows about 490,000 clones, about 78% of them seen only once. What was sequenced was PBMCs. This rearrangement joins TRBV2 to TRBJ1-6; D might be TRBD1 (5 bases). This sequence originates from a woman aged 40 to 50 in good health. Some clones in this sample may be carry-over from other donors' samples. CDR3: CASQPTDRIGLHF. The CDR3 bases are TGTGCCAGCCAACCGACAGATCGCATTGGCCTCCACTTT.